This TCR beta chain emerged from a study of T cells after yellow fever vaccination. Study overall: SMART-Seq v4 Ultra Low Input prepared libraries from low-cell fractions.

Concerning this clonotype: Antigen unknown.

General study results and limits: Overall, a small share of clonotypes was seen in both CD4 and CD8 compartments.

The CDR3 consists of 13 residues. CDR1 is SGHNT, CDR2 YENEEA, per germline. Deletions cut 3 bases from V and 5 bases from J, with 10 bases between. UMIs were added to TCR cDNA along with a universal primer site when it was made by 5'RACE template switching. TCRdb called the 5' RACE reads again in MiXCR, with one record for every CDR3 protein. The data hold just under 600,000 distinct CDR3 sequences, with less than 15% observed a single time. The rearrangement uses TRBV11-3 and TRBJ1-1; D is unresolved. Sequenced material: PBMCs, taken on the day of the yellow fever booster vaccination. This TCR was recovered from a man aged 25 to 40 who received the YFV17D yellow fever vaccine. The CDR3 loop reads CASSFSPGTEAFF. The CDR3 DNA sequence: TGTGCCAGCAGCTTCTCCCCGGGAACTGAAGCTTTCTTT. Full variable domain (outside the CDR3, taken from reference TRBV11-3 and TRBJ1-1): EAGVVQSPRYKIIEKKQPVAFWCNPISGHNTLYWYLQNLGQGPELLIRYENEEAVDDSQLPKDRFSAERLKGVDSTLKIQPAELGDSAVYLCASSFSPGTEAFFGQGTRLTVV.